This passage covers 12 T cell receptor beta chains from one sample sequenced in a study of T cell repertoires in cytomegalovirus infection. TCRdb used MiXCR to reprocess the reads, holding one entry per CDR3 protein. The table lists 200,000 to 300,000 distinct CDR3 sequences, 10% to 15% of them singletons. The sample consisted of PBMCs. All receptors come from a human donor in good health (CMV status not recorded). Some clones in this sample may be carry-over from other donors' samples.

This clonotype occurred once. The chain links TRBV19 to TRBJ1-1, with 7 positions matching TRBD1. With 0 bases clipped from V and 1 base from J, the junction kept 11 bases outside the gene matches. The V gene's germline CDR1 is LNHDA and CDR2 SQIVND (reference sequence). This CDR3 comprises 18 residues. The CDR3 sequence is CASSIDTQGVPTNTEAFF. CDR3 sequence (DNA): TGTGCCAGTAGTATAGATACCCAGGGGGTCCCCACGAACACTGAAGCTTTCTTT.

This clonotype was observed many times. V gene TRBV7-2 combines with J gene TRBJ2-5; TRBD2 might be the D (7 bases). Germline V CDR1 and CDR2: SGHTA, FQGNSA. CDR3 length equals 13 residues. V lost 3 bases and J 8 bases, leaving 13 bases between the germline ends. This CDR3 reads CASSLWGGQTQYF. DNA of the CDR3: TGTGCCAGCAGCTTGTGGGGGGGGCAAACCCAGTACTTC.

The gene calls are TRBV6-5 and TRBJ2-1; tentative D call: TRBD2 (7 bases). The J call may be faulty, since TRBJ2-7 better matches the DNA end. Germline CDR1 is MNHEY and CDR2 is SVGAGI. CDR3 size: 18 residues. Here the CDR3 reads CASSYQGRGGGSYNEQYF. As DNA, the CDR3 is TGTGCCAGCAGTTACCAGGGAAGGGGCGGGGGCTCCTACAATGAGCAGTACTTC.

This clonotype was seen ten or more times. This chain uses TRBV27 with TRBJ2-3; a weak D match, TRBD2 (6 bases). V shed 2 bases and J shed 4 bases, with 10 bases lying between them. Per the germline V gene, CDR1 is MNHEY and CDR2 is SMNVEV (reference sequence). The length of the CDR3 is 14 residues. CDR3 in amino acids: CASSLIPSADTQYF. CDR3 bases: TGTGCCAGCAGTTTAATCCCTAGCGCAGATACGCAGTATTTT.

This clonotype was counted at least ten times. The chain couples TRBV7-2 to TRBJ1-1, with D perhaps matching TRBD1 (6 bases). Trimming stripped 2 bases from V and 0 bases from J, with 13 bases between. In germline, CDR1 is SGHTA, CDR2 FQGNSA. This CDR3 spans 16 amino acids. CDR3 bases: TGTGCCAGCAGCTTACCCCTACAGGGTCTGAACACTGAAGCTTTCTTT. The encoded protein is CASSLPLQGLNTEAFF.

This clonotype was found many times. V usage is TRBV15 and J usage is TRBJ1-4; 7 positions match TRBD1. The germline V gene encodes CDR1 LNHNV and CDR2 YYDKDF (reference sequence). With V trimmed by 2 bases and J by 7 bases, 10 bases remained unmatched. CDR3 length: 16 residues. In DNA, the CDR3 is TGTGCCACCAGCAGACGAACGGCAGGGGGTAGTGAAAAACTGTTTTTT. Its protein is CATSRRTAGGSEKLFF.

The sample holds many counts of this clonotype. The J gene is TRBJ2-5, the V gene TRBV6-2 or TRBV6-3, with D uncertain. Trimming removed 2 bases at V and 5 bases at J, with 6 bases between. The CDR3 is 12 residues long. The germline gives CDR1 MNHEY, CDR2 SVGEGT. CDR3 sequence (DNA): TGTGCCAGCAGTTACCCTGAGGAGACCCAGTACTTC. Translating it yields CASSYPEETQYF.

This clonotype was seen at least ten times. The chain's CDR3 is CASSQETDTQYF. CDR3 nucleotide sequence: TGTGCCAGCAGTCAAGAAACGGATACGCAGTATTTT. The rearrangement uses TRBV28 and TRBJ2-3; the D is unclear. V lost 5 bases to trimming and J lost 6 bases, with 9 bases between them. CDR1 and CDR2 (germline): MDHEN, SYDVKM. The CDR3 runs 12 residues. The whole variable domain, remainder taken from reference TRBV28 and TRBJ2-3, is DVKVTQSSRYLVKRTGEKVFLECVQDMDHENMFWYRQDPGLGLRLIYFSYDVKMKEKGDIPEGYSVSREKKERFSLILESASTNQTSMYLCASSQETDTQYFGPGTRLTVL.

This clonotype was detected ten times or more. This chain connects TRBV7-2 to TRBJ2-3; 9 nucleotides agree with TRBD2. Germline assignment: CDR1 SGHTA and CDR2 FQGNSA. Trimming cost V 1 base and J 6 bases; bases outside gene matches: 11. The CDR3 extends over 17 amino acids. The CDR3 DNA is TGTGCCAGCAGCTTAGAATGGTGGGCTAGCGGGGCGGATACGCAGTATTTT. This translates into CASSLEWWASGADTQYF.

This chain links TRBV10-3 with TRBJ1-5; a weak D match, TRBD1 (6 bases). CDR3 length equals 15 residues. Trimming stripped 0 bases from V and 4 bases from J, with 10 bases between. Germline V gives CDR1 ENHRY, CDR2 SYGVKD. The CDR3 here is CAISESSTGNQPQHF. The CDR3 DNA is TGTGCCATCAGTGAGTCGAGTACAGGGAATCAGCCCCAGCATTTT.

This clonotype was seen ten or more times. The CDR3: CASSLGGRGPYNEQFF. For the CDR3, the DNA is TGTGCCAGCAGCTTGGGAGGGAGAGGACCCTACAATGAGCAGTTCTTC. The chain carries TRBV7-3 and TRBJ2-1; 7 bases map to TRBD2. V lost 3 bases and J lost 2; bases outside the gene matches: 7. This CDR3 comprises 16 residues. Germline CDR1 and CDR2: SGHTA and FQGTGA.

This clonotype occurred a few times. This sequence joins TRBV15 and TRBJ2-5; the D gene is possibly TRBD1 (5 bases). The CDR3 is 14 residues long. V lost 0 bases and J lost 5, with 10 bases in between. The V gene's germline CDR1 is LNHNV and CDR2 YYDKDF (reference sequence). CDR3 in DNA: TGTGCCACCAGCAGAGATCCCAGGGCGGAGACCCAGTACTTC. This translates into CATSRDPRAETQYF.